This T cell receptor beta chain was sequenced for a study of spatial heterogeneity in lung cancer. Single TCR cDNA molecules each had their own unique molecular identifier. TCRdb reanalysed the 5' RACE reads using MiXCR and keeps one entry per CDR3 protein. The table lists roughly 36,000 distinct CDR3 sequences, 4.5% to 6% of them singletons. Germline loops: CDR1 SNHLY, CDR2 FYNNEI. CDR3 length equals 11 residues. V shed 3 bases and J shed 4 bases, with 3 bases lying between them. Time point here: sample taken at primary tumor resection. No cell sorting; template was whole RNA from tumor, lung tissue or PBMC.

This TCR came from a male donor with early-stage non-small cell lung cancer. The rearrangement joins TRBV2 to TRBJ1-2; D is undetermined. The sequencing here drew on PBMCs, taken at surgery. The CDR3 here is CASSDSYGYTF. DNA of the CDR3: TGTGCCAGCAGTGATAGCTATGGCTACACCTTC. Filled out from reference TRBV2 and TRBJ1-2, the complete variable domain reads EPEVTQTPSHQVTQMGQEVILRCVPISNHLYFYWYRQILGQKVEFLVSFYNNEISEKSEIFDDQFSVERPDGSNFTLKIRSTKLEDSAMYFCASSDSYGYTFGSGTRLTVV.